This T cell receptor (beta chain) was identified during a study of cytomegalovirus exposure and HLA in healthy donors. Study-wide results and limits: TCR beta chains associated with HLA were, in a later analysis, more clonally expanded than equally common others. In vitro data verified three CMV-associated chains as specific for CMV antigens.

As concerns this clone: Antigen specificity is unknown.

PCR primers comprised 60 Vbeta and 13 Jbeta primers. TCRdb keeps only in-frame clones here, not all; method: immunoSEQ multiplex PCR. Of some 120,000 clones in the sample, less than 80% are singletons; the top ten hold roughly 3%. Deletions cut 8 bases from V and 0 bases from J, with 22 bases between. Germline loops: CDR1 MDHEN, CDR2 SYDVKM. CDR3 length equals 17 residues. The source is a woman between 50 and 59 years old in good health and CMV-seronegative. Sequencing was done on a sample of PBMCs. The V and J genes are TRBV28 and TRBJ1-2, with a possible D match to TRBD1 (6 bases). Here the CDR3 reads CASGPTGFMVSNYGYTF. The CDR3 region has the DNA TGTGCCAGCGGTCCGACAGGTTTCATGGTTTCTAACTATGGCTACACCTTC.